A selection of T cell receptor beta chains follows, all from one sample in a study of blood T cell repertoires in COVID-19. The protocol was immunoSEQ multiplex PCR, while the TCRdb copy is restricted to in-frame clones and leaves out a portion. Found here are 380,000 or so clones, over 75% of them singletons; the top ten hold around 0.95%. The sequenced material came from PBMCs or T cells enriched from blood (not recorded which). The receptors were sampled from a woman aged 25 to 45 with acute COVID-19. The CDR3 runs from the conserved cysteine through the conserved F or W. Fields, in order: V gene, clone size, J gene, D gene, CDR3 DNA, CDR3 protein. D genes are given only for firm matches. A row's size may be missing; if present it is once, few, many or a size class.

TRBV4-3	-	TRBJ2-7	-	TGCGCCAGCAGCCAAGACGCGGAGAACTACGAGCAGTACTTC	CASSQDAENYEQYF
TRBV7-2	-	TRBJ1-6	-	TGTGCCAGCAAGCTGACAGGTAGCTCCTATAATTCACCCCTCCACTTT	CASKLTGSSYNSPLHF
TRBV25-1	few	TRBJ1-1	-	TGTGCCAGCAGTGACGCCGGGGGGGGTGACACTGAAGCTTTCTTT	CASSDAGGGDTEAFF
TRBV5-1	-	TRBJ2-3	-	TGCGCCAGCAGCTTGGAGAAGGCAGGGTGGGGTGGCACAGATACGCAGTATTTT	CASSLEKAGWGGTDTQYF
TRBV11-2	-	TRBJ2-7	-	TGTGCCAGCAGCCATGGGGGGGCCTCCTACGAGCAGTACTTC	CASSHGGASYEQYF
TRBV24-1	-	TRBJ2-1	TRBD1	TGTGCCACCAGTGACGGGACAGGGAGGTCCTACAATGAGCAGTTCTTC	CATSDGTGRSYNEQFF
TRBV25-1	-	TRBJ2-7	TRBD2	TGTGCCAGCAGTAGTTGGGAGGGGCCGAGCTCCTACGAGCAGTACTTC	CASSSWEGPSSYEQYF
TRBV10-3	-	TRBJ1-4	-	TGTGCCATCAGTGATTACAGACGAGAGTCTGAAAAACTGTTTTTT	CAISDYRRESEKLFF
TRBV3-1/TRBV3-2	-	TRBJ2-1	TRBD1	TGTGCCAGCAGCCAAGCCCGGACAGGGGGCGATGAGCAGTTCTTC	CASSQARTGGDEQFF
TRBV7-2	-	TRBJ1-2	TRBD1	TGTGCCAGCAGCCCGGGACAGGGCCTAGGCTACACCTTC	CASSPGQGLGYTF
TRBV6-2/TRBV6-3	-	TRBJ2-5	-	TGTGCCAGCAGTTACGACTCGCAAGAGACCCAGTACTTC	CASSYDSQETQYF
TRBV4-2	few	TRBJ1-1	-	TGTGCCAGCAGCCAAGATTCAGGGGCAGGCACTGAAGCTTTCTTT	CASSQDSGAGTEAFF
TRBV5-8	once	TRBJ1-1	-	TGTGCCAGCAGCTTGCCCGGGACACGGGAAGCTTTCTTT	CASSLPGTREAFF
TRBV5-4	-	TRBJ1-1	TRBD1	TGTGCCAGCAGCGCTGGACAGGGGCGTTTCACTGAAGCTTTCTTT	CASSAGQGRFTEAFF
TRBV10-2	few	TRBJ1-3	TRBD1	TGCGCCAGCAGTGAGGGGACGACAGGGGTTGGTGGAAACACCATATATTTT	CASSEGTTGVGGNTIYF
TRBV19	-	TRBJ1-2	TRBD1	TGTGCCAGTAGTTCCCCGGGACAGGAGCTGGGGTATGGCTACACCTTC	CASSSPGQELGYGYTF
TRBV21-1	-	TRBJ1-2	-	TGTGCCAGCATGCCCCTCCCGGGACATACGAACTATGGCTACACCTTC	CASMPLPGHTNYGYTF
TRBV19	few	TRBJ1-2	-	TGTGCCAGTAGTATAGACCCGACAGCACTCCTATTCTATGGCTACACCTTC	CASSIDPTALLFYGYTF